This TCR beta chain stems from a study of blood T cell repertoires in COVID-19. Study summary: Sources were T cells, B-cell-depleted T cells, or PBMCs; the material itself was cDNA or gDNA.

The CDR3 is made up of 15 amino acids. Germline CDR1 and CDR2: LGHNA and YSLEER. V shed 4 bases and J shed 0 bases, with 13 bases lying between them. Original processing notes: For nucleated cells, counts were estimated from reference gene primer amplification. The data were produced by immunoSEQ multiplex PCR, yet TCRdb's version contains in-frame clones alone and is incomplete. Clone size and V and J calls were adopted from that table, with D and trimming inferred from the DNA. The sample lists tens of thousands of clones, just over 85% occurring once. The specimen sequenced was peripheral blood. This sequence was found in a human donor in a cohort sampled during active COVID-19. V usage is TRBV4-3 and J usage is TRBJ2-7, with a weak D call TRBD2 (5 bases). As DNA, the CDR3 is TGCGCCAGCAGCCTAAGCAGGACTGGCTCCTACGAGCAGTACTTC. Encoded protein: CASSLSRTGSYEQYF.